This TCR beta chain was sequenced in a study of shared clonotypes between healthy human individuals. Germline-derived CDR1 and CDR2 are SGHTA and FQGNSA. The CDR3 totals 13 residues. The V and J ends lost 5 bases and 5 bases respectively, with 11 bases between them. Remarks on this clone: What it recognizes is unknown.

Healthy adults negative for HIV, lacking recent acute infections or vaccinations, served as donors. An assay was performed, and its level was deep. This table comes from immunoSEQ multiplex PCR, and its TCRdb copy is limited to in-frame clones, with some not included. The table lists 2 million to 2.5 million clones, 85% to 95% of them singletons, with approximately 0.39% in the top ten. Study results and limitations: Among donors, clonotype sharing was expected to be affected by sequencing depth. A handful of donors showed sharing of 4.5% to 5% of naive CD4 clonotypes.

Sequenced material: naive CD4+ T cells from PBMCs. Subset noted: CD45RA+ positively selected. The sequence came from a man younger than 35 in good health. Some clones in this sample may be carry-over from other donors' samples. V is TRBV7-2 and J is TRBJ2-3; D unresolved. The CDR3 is CASSQAVVDTQYF. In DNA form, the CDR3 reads TGTGCCAGCAGCCAAGCCGTGGTAGATACGCAGTATTTT.